The rows below give T cell receptor beta chains drawn from one sample of a study of T cell repertoires in cytomegalovirus infection. No antigens are known for them. TCRdb redid the calling of the reads with MiXCR, one entry per CDR3 protein. The table has about a million distinct CDR3 sequences, about 33% seen once. The sequencing here drew on cultured CD8+ T cells from PBMCs, taken from culture after CMV antigen stimulation. The receptors were sampled from a human donor in good health (CMV status not recorded). Some clones in this sample may be carry-over from other donors' samples. Each CDR3 is given with its conserved first and last residue. D genes are given only for firm matches. Size values are once, few and many counts, or a class for expanded clones, and some rows have none.

j_call | d_call | clone_size | v_call | cdr3_nt | cdr3_aa
TRBJ2-1 | TRBD1 | many | TRBV4-1 | TGCGCCAGCAGCCAAGTCGACAGGGGGTACAATGAGCAGTTCTTC | CASSQVDRGYNEQFF
TRBJ2-2 | . | once | TRBV6-1 | TGTGCCAGCAGTGAAAGGGAAACGAACACCGGGGAGCTGTTTTTT | CASSERETNTGELFF
TRBJ2-5 | TRBD1 | . | TRBV12-5 | TGTGCTAGTGGTTCCCCCGACAGGGTCCCAGAGACCCAGTACTTC | CASGSPDRVPETQYF
TRBJ1-1 | . | . | TRBV4-1 | TGCGCCAGCAGCCAAGACACCACAGGGTACACTGAAGCTTTCTTT | CASSQDTTGYTEAFF
TRBJ2-3 | . | many | TRBV7-2 | TGTGCCAGCACCGATAGCCCCGCAGATACGCAGTATTTT | CASTDSPADTQYF
TRBJ2-4 | TRBD1 | few | TRBV27 | TGTGCCAGCAGTTATCTCAGGGGGCGGGCCAAAAACATTCAGTACTTC | CASSYLRGRAKNIQYF
TRBJ2-3 | . | . | TRBV18 | TGTGCCAGCTCACCACGGGGAGGACAGGCCCCCGATACGCAGTATTTT | CASSPRGGQAPDTQYF
TRBJ2-2 | . | few | TRBV7-3 | TGTGCCACCTGGGGTGGAGGGGAGCTGTTTTTT | CATWGGGELFF
TRBJ2-1 | . | many | TRBV7-2 | TGTGCCAGCAGCTTACAGTTCGGGGCCCCCTACAATGAGCAGTTCTTC | CASSLQFGAPYNEQFF
TRBJ2-7 | . | . | TRBV29-1 | TGCAGCGCAGGACGGGTCTCCTACGAGCAGTACTTC | CSAGRVSYEQYF
TRBJ2-1 | . | few | TRBV4-1 | TGCGCCAGCAGCCCTTTAGGAGGGGCAAATGAGCAGTTCTTC | CASSPLGGANEQFF
TRBJ2-6 | . | few | TRBV6-1 | TGTGCCAGCACTATGACTGGGGCCAACGTCCTGACTTTC | CASTMTGANVLTF
TRBJ1-2 | . | . | TRBV7-9 | TGTGCCAGCAGACTCCCTGGACCTAACTATGGCTACACCTTC | CASRLPGPNYGYTF
TRBJ2-5 | . | . | TRBV20-1 | TGCAGTGCTAGTTCGTGGCAAGGGGCCCAAGAGACCCAGTACTTC | CSASSWQGAQETQYF